The text below deals with one TCR beta chain. Assay: immunoSEQ multiplex PCR; the TCRdb copy retains only in-frame clones and omits some. The sample records some 300,000 clones, under 90% being singletons. These data come from a study of blood T cell repertoires in COVID-19. Study-level information: Spain, Italy and the United States supplied samples that represented acute and convalescent COVID-19.

Recovered status in Cohort 3 required two negative PCRs, clearance, or symptom resolution. The sample taken for sequencing was PBMCs or T cells enriched from blood (not recorded which). The clonotype was recovered from a woman aged 30 to 39 who had recovered from COVID-19.

The CDR3 region has the DNA TGTGCCAGCAGTGAAAGTGGGGCAGCCACTGAAGCTTTCTTT. Amino acids: CASSESGAATEAFF. V is TRBV25-1 and J is TRBJ1-1; perhaps TRBD1 as D (5 bases). Germline V gene sequence: CDR1 MGHDK, CDR2 SYGVNS. The CDR3 runs to 14 residues. Deletions cut 2 bases from V and 4 bases from J, with 11 bases between. Variable domain in full (rest from reference TRBV25-1 and TRBJ1-1): EADIYQTPRYLVIGTGKKITLECSQTMGHDKMYWYQQDPGMELHLIHYSYGVNSTEKGDLSSESTVSRIRTEHFPLTLESARPSHTSQYLCASSESGAATEAFFGQGTRLTVV.